These 23 T cell receptor beta chains were all obtained from the same sample, sequenced in a study of T cell responses to AZD1222 COVID-19 vaccine (dated by TCRdb to about 2021). The time point tag for this specimen amounts to: baseline before first vaccination. Preparation of the library involved the immunoSEQ multiplex PCR assay. What TCRdb holds here is the immuneACCESS table cut down to in-frame rearrangements. Part of the clones is not present; checked against another copy, under half of the missing clones reflect an unresolved V gene, and the others are unexplained. In all, the sample holds some 130,000 clones, and roughly nine tenths of those were seen once. The ten largest account for 2.5% to 3.5% of the sample. The sequences come from peripheral blood, collected on day 0 of AZD1222 vaccination. The receptors stem from an adult in good health.

This chain joins TRBV11-2 and TRBJ1-3; the D is unclear. Germline assignment: CDR1 SGHAT and CDR2 FQNNGV. Deletions cut 0 bases from V and 0 bases from J, with 9 bases between. The CDR3 extends over 16 amino acids. CDR3 protein: CASSLERAGSGNTIYF. CDR3 DNA sequence: TGTGCCAGCAGCTTAGAAAGGGCCGGCTCTGGAAACACCATATATTTT.

This clone was observed once. The gene calls are TRBV6-5 and TRBJ2-3; D gene unclear. V lost 2 bases to trimming and J lost 5 bases, with 8 bases between them. The CDR3 totals 13 residues. The germline V gene has CDR1 MNHEY and CDR2 SVGAGI. Written as DNA, the CDR3 is TGTGCCAGCAGTTACGATTGGGGAGATACGCAGTATTTT. It yields the protein CASSYDWGDTQYF.

The chain uses TRBV11-2 and TRBJ2-7; maybe TRBD1 (6 bases). Per the germline V gene, CDR1 is SGHAT and CDR2 is FQNNGV. Trimming took 0 bases from V and 6 from J, leaving 12 bases between them. This CDR3 is built from 14 residues. The CDR3 here is CASSLDRGGIEQYF. CDR3 bases: TGTGCCAGCAGCTTAGATCGAGGGGGTATCGAGCAGTACTTC.

The CDR3 sequence is CASSVGAVSDTQYF. The CDR3 DNA sequence: TGTGCCAGCAGCGTAGGGGCAGTTTCTGATACGCAGTATTTT. J is TRBJ2-3 and V is TRBV9; D is uncertain. Germline loops: CDR1 SGDLS, CDR2 YYNGEE. V was cut by 0 bases and J by 6 bases, with 11 bases left in between. The CDR3 has 14 residues.

The chain uses TRBV6-7 and TRBJ2-4; TRBD1 matches 7 bases. TRBV6-7 is assigned to the ORF class and has an uncertain function. The CDR3 contains 18 residues. V was pared by 6 bases and J by 3 bases, with 17 bases of the junction left unmatched. For the CDR3, the DNA is TGTGCCAGCAGGCATAATAACCGACAGGGTGCTGACAAAAACATTCAGTACTTC. Translating it yields CASRHNNRQGADKNIQYF.

The V and J genes are TRBV30 and TRBJ1-2; maybe TRBD1 (5 bases). Deletions cut 4 bases from V and 2 bases from J, with 17 bases between. The CDR3 length is 15 residues. The germline gives CDR1 GTSNPN, CDR2 SVGIG (reference sequence). The CDR3 coding sequence is TGTGCCTGGAATACTTTTGGGACCCTAAACTATGGCTACACCTTC. This encodes CAWNTFGTLNYGYTF.

The V gene is TRBV9, the J gene TRBJ2-5; D is tentatively TRBD1 or TRBD2 (5 bases each). Trimming removed 0 bases from V and 3 bases from J, with 21 bases in between. CDR3 size: 18 residues. Looked up from germline, CDR1 is SGDLS and CDR2 is YYNGEE. The CDR3 loop is CASSVGVGTATHKETQYF. The CDR3 nucleotides read TGTGCCAGCAGCGTAGGGGTTGGGACGGCAACCCACAAAGAGACCCAGTACTTC.

This clone appeared a few times. The chain links TRBV2 to TRBJ2-7; D not resolved. The CDR3 has 12 amino acids. Trimming took off 4 bases at V and 5 bases at J, with 9 bases between the two ends. CDR1 and CDR2 (germline): SNHLY, FYNNEI. The CDR3 spells CASSGFRDEQYF. CDR3 nucleotide sequence: TGTGCCAGCAGTGGCTTTCGGGACGAGCAGTACTTC.

The chain employs TRBV3-1 (or the pseudogene TRBV3-2) and TRBJ1-2; 10 bases map to TRBD1. The trim removed 3 bases at V and 0 bases at J, leaving 4 bases unmatched. The CDR3 runs 16 residues. Germline loops: CDR1 LGHDT, CDR2 YNNKEL (reference sequence). The CDR3 bases are TGTGCCAGCAGCCAGGACAGGGGGAGAGCTAACTATGGCTACACCTTC. Its translation is CASSQDRGRANYGYTF.

This chain uses TRBV11-2 with TRBJ1-5, with D tentatively TRBD1 (6 bases). CDR1 and CDR2 (germline): SGHAT, FQNNGV. V was pared by 5 bases and J by 6 bases, with 20 bases between. The CDR3 is 16 residues long. The CDR3, as DNA: TGTGCCAGCAGCCCATCGGGGGGGGCCGGGAGTCAGCCCCAGCATTTT. This translates into CASSPSGGAGSQPQHF.

This chain links TRBV29-1 with TRBJ1-1, with a tentative D call TRBD1 (6 bases). V lost 4 bases and J lost 3, with 21 bases in between. Germline CDR1 and CDR2: SQVTM and ANQGSEA. The CDR3 runs 16 residues. CDR3 DNA: TGCAGCGTTGTAAACAGGGTAGTTGGAATGGACACTGAAGCTTTCTTT. Protein sequence: CSVVNRVVGMDTEAFF.

This chain links TRBV4-2 with TRBJ1-1; the D gene is possibly TRBD1 (5 bases). Germline V CDR1 and CDR2: LGHNA, YNFKEQ. The V and J ends lost 2 bases and 4 bases respectively, with 14 bases between them. The length of the CDR3 is 15 residues. The DNA of the CDR3 is TGTGCCAGCAGCCAACTCTCGGGGGAGGGCACTGAAGCTTTCTTT. This gives the protein CASSQLSGEGTEAFF.

The chain links TRBV19 to TRBJ1-2; the D gene is possibly TRBD1 (5 bases). V lost 3 bases to trimming and J lost 4 bases, with 6 bases between them. The CDR3 loop spans 12 amino acids. Germline V gene lookup returns CDR1 LNHDA and CDR2 SQIVND (reference sequence). CDR3 region: CASSIRGYGYTF. As DNA, the CDR3 is TGTGCCAGTAGTATTAGGGGCTATGGCTACACCTTC.

This chain connects TRBV19 to TRBJ2-2; maybe TRBD1 (5 bases). This CDR3 comprises 17 residues. Trimming cost V 0 bases and J 4 bases, with 15 bases left between them. Germline CDR1 is LNHDA and CDR2 is SQIVND (reference sequence). The CDR3 nucleotides are TGTGCCAGTAGTATAGATCCCTCAGGACACCCCACCGGGGAGCTGTTTTTT. The encoded protein is CASSIDPSGHPTGELFF.

The chain employs TRBV7-8 and TRBJ1-2, with D hard to call. Germline CDR1 reads SGHVS; CDR2 reads FQNEAQ. Trimming cost V 2 bases and J 0 bases, with 10 bases left between them. This CDR3 is built from 15 residues. CDR3 nucleotides: TGTGCCAGCAGCTTATCGGCCCCAGCTAACTATGGCTACACCTTC. Residues: CASSLSAPANYGYTF.

V usage is TRBV7-9 and J usage is TRBJ1-2; the D gene is possibly TRBD1 (5 bases). Germline CDR1 reads SEHNR; CDR2 reads FQNEAQ (reference sequence). The CDR3 extends over 14 amino acids. V was pared by 5 bases and J by 2 bases, with 12 bases between. CDR3 coding DNA: TGTGCCAGCAGCCCCCGGGACGGGAACTATGGCTACACCTTC. Translated, it gives CASSPRDGNYGYTF.

This clone was seen a few times. Here the CDR3 DNA reads TGTGCCAGCAGCTTAGGTATCGGGATGAGCTCCTACAATGAGCAGTTCTTC. Its protein product is CASSLGIGMSSYNEQFF. This chain links TRBV7-9 with TRBJ2-1; D perhaps matches TRBD2 (5 bases). V lost 1 base, J lost 0 bases, and 13 bases lay in between. Germline V lookup: CDR1 SEHNR, CDR2 FQNEAQ (reference sequence). The CDR3 extends over 17 amino acids.

This clone was counted a single time. This chain uses TRBV12-5 with TRBJ1-1, with TRBD1 as a possible D gene (5 bases). The CDR3 sequence is 13 residues long. Germline lookup yields CDR1 LGHNT and CDR2 FRNRAP. Trimming removed 1 base at V and 11 bases at J, with 14 bases between. As DNA, the CDR3 is TGTGCTAGTGGTTTGGAGGAGGGGTTTGGGGCTTTCTTT. This encodes CASGLEEGFGAFF.

The V call is TRBV5-1, the J call TRBJ2-7; possibly TRBD1 for D (6 bases). V dropped 3 bases and J dropped 5 bases, with 18 bases sitting between them. CDR1 SGHRS and CDR2 YFSETQ come from the germline V gene. This CDR3 region has 15 residues. CDR3 sequence (DNA): TGCGCCAGCAGCTGGACAGTCGACAGTACCAACGAGCAGTACTTC. Amino acids: CASSWTVDSTNEQYF. Variable domain in full (rest from reference TRBV5-1 and TRBJ2-7): KAGVTQTPRYLIKTRGQQVTLSCSPISGHRSVSWYQQTPGQGLQFLFEYFSETQRNKGNFPGRFSGRQFSNSRSEMNVSTLELGDSALYLCASSWTVDSTNEQYFGPGTRLTVT.

This chain links TRBV5-1 with TRBJ2-1, with 8 bases fitting TRBD2. J gave up 5 bases and V 4 bases, and 11 bases lay outside the gene matches. CDR1 and CDR2 (germline): SGHRS, YFSETQ. There are 16 residues in the CDR3. DNA of the CDR3: TGCGCCAGCAGCCCTGCCAGCGGGAGTGGCGACAATGAGCAGTTCTTC. Its translation: CASSPASGSGDNEQFF.

The chain combines TRBV5-1 with TRBJ1-1; D is uncertain. CDR3 length: 15 residues. Looked up from germline, CDR1 is SGHRS and CDR2 is YFSETQ. Trimming shortened V by 0 bases and J by 4 bases, and 13 bases separated the two germline ends. The chain's CDR3 is CASSLDVGSVTEAFF. CDR3 coding DNA: TGCGCCAGCAGCTTGGATGTGGGGTCGGTCACTGAAGCTTTCTTT.

The chain recombines TRBV6-2 or TRBV6-3 with TRBJ1-4, with 9 bases that match TRBD1. Trimming removed 2 bases from V and 4 bases from J; junction bases left unmatched: 17. Germline V gene lookup returns CDR1 MNHEY and CDR2 SVGEGT. CDR3 length equals 20 residues. This CDR3 reads CASSYPTGTGRTVGNEKLFF. DNA for the CDR3: TGTGCCAGCAGTTACCCCACCGGGACAGGGAGGACAGTGGGTAATGAAAAACTGTTTTTT.

The chain joins TRBV5-6 to TRBJ2-2; D not resolved. CDR1 SGHDT and CDR2 YYEEEE come from the germline V gene. There are 14 residues in the CDR3. Trimming pared 5 bases from V and 2 bases from J, leaving 10 bases between. CDR3 DNA sequence: TGTGCCAGCAGACTCGTAGGTAACACCGGGGAGCTGTTTTTT. Residues: CASRLVGNTGELFF.